This T cell receptor (beta chain) comes out of a study of blood T cell repertoires in COVID-19. Study details: Acute-phase and convalescent COVID-19 samples originated in the United States, Italy and Spain. The analysed material was cDNA or gDNA that came from T cells, B-cell-depleted T cells, or PBMCs.

Per the original methods: Cell counts per sample came from amplifying reference gene primers. Profiling relied on immunoSEQ multiplex PCR, and the TCRdb table lists in-frame clones only, not all of them. V and J calls and clone size are those listed in that table; D and trimming were worked out from the DNA. The sample carries around 250,000 clones, around 83% recorded once. Losses at the gene ends were 4 bases for V and 7 bases for J; bases not matched to a gene: 23. Germline V gene sequence: CDR1 ENHRY, CDR2 SYGVKD. The CDR3 length is 19 residues. The receptor comes from a man aged 18 to 29 with active or convalescent COVID-19. Sequencing input: peripheral blood. The genes are TRBV10-3 and TRBJ2-7; 9 bases are shared with TRBD2. The CDR3 loop reads CAISGPPAGGPKPLLEQYF. CDR3 nucleotide sequence: TGTGCCATCAGTGGCCCACCGGCGGGAGGGCCGAAACCCTTATTGGAGCAGTACTTC.